Listed below are T cell receptor beta chains from one sample, sequenced in a study of CD8 T cells in ankylosing spondylitis. TCRdb analysed the 5' RACE reads with MiXCR anew, one entry per CDR3 protein. The sample yields a few hundred thousand distinct CDR3 sequences, about a fifth seen once. The specimen was blood, either unsorted or a sorted T cell fraction (not recorded which). These receptors originate from a female donor with ankylosing spondylitis or in good health (not recorded which). CDR3s include the opening cysteine and the closing phenylalanine or tryptophan. Fields, in order: D gene, J gene, clone size, V gene, CDR3 protein, CDR3 DNA. D genes are given only for firm matches. Part of the rows lack a size; the others show once, few, many or a class for expanded clones.

-,TRBJ2-2,many,TRBV20-1,CSVLSGHLNTGELFF,TGCAGTGTATTGTCGGGACACCTCAACACCGGGGAGCTGTTTTTT
-,TRBJ1-4,many,TRBV5-1,CASSPAQRAGNEKLFF,TGCGCCAGCAGCCCAGCGCAGCGCGCCGGTAATGAAAAACTGTTTTTT
-,TRBJ2-7,many,TRBV25-1,CASRDLFYEQYF,TGTGCCAGCAGGGACCTATTCTACGAGCAGTACTTC
-,TRBJ1-1,-,TRBV20-1,CSAFRGRGTEAFF,TGCAGTGCTTTCAGGGGTCGTGGGACTGAAGCTTTCTTT
-,TRBJ2-7,few,TRBV30,CAWAGGRVNLFF,TGTGCCTGGGCAGGCGGCAGGGTCAACCTTTTCTTC
-,TRBJ2-7,-,TRBV6-1,CAADSSPYEQYF,TGTGCCGCCGACAGTTCTCCCTACGAGCAGTACTTC
-,TRBJ1-6,few,TRBV4-2,CASSQVSVLYNSPLHF,TGTGCCAGCAGCCAAGTTTCCGTCCTCTATAATTCACCCCTCCACTTT
-,TRBJ2-1,few,TRBV20-1,CSARAVRQRYNEQFF,TGCAGTGCTAGAGCCGTGAGACAGCGATACAATGAGCAGTTCTTC
-,TRBJ1-1,-,TRBV6-1,CASRRTAGNGGTEAFF,TGTGCCAGCCGACGGACCGCCGGGAACGGAGGCACTGAAGCTTTCTTT
-,TRBJ2-7,-,TRBV25-1,CASSESSPYEQYF,TGTGCCAGCAGTGAATCAAGCCCCTACGAGCAGTACTTC
-,TRBJ2-5,few,TRBV11-3,CASSLSYRDGQETQYF,TGTGCCAGCAGCTTATCTTACAGAGACGGACAAGAGACCCAGTACTTC
TRBD1,TRBJ2-5,-,TRBV20-1,CSAPSRDRVRETQYF,TGCAGTGCCCCCTCGAGGGACAGGGTTCGAGAGACCCAGTACTTC
-,TRBJ2-5,many,TRBV10-3,CAIIRPREETQYF,TGTGCCATCATCCGCCCGAGGGAAGAGACCCAGTACTTC
-,TRBJ2-3,few,TRBV20-1,CSAGERITDTQYF,TGCAGTGCCGGAGAAAGGATCACAGATACGCAGTATTTT
TRBD1,TRBJ2-2,few,TRBV24-1,CATSDTDRAAGELFF,TGTGCCACCAGTGACACGGACAGGGCCGCCGGGGAGCTGTTTTTT
-,TRBJ1-5,-,TRBV24-1,CAVQGKNQPQHF,TGTGCCGTACAGGGTAAGAATCAGCCCCAGCATTTT
TRBD2,TRBJ2-1,few,TRBV12-3/TRBV12-4,CASSFRTSGRKEQFF,TGTGCCAGCAGTTTTCGGACTAGCGGGAGAAAGGAGCAGTTCTTC
-,TRBJ2-1,many,TRBV6-5,CASSYSRGGDEQFF,TGTGCCAGCAGTTACTCGAGGGGGGGAGATGAGCAGTTCTTC
TRBD2,TRBJ2-3,-,TRBV5-5,CASSLLAGGPSSTDTQYF,TGTGCCAGCAGCTTACTAGCGGGAGGGCCTAGTAGCACAGATACGCAGTATTTT
TRBD2,TRBJ2-7,few,TRBV5-1,CASTKRQRGYEQYF,TGCGCCAGCACCAAACGGCAGCGGGGCTACGAGCAGTACTTC
-,TRBJ1-1,many,TRBV29-1,CSVRESSMNTEAFF,TGCAGCGTTAGGGAGTCCTCGATGAACACTGAAGCTTTCTTT
-,TRBJ2-3,few,TRBV4-3,CASSPHYPDTQYF,TGCGCCAGCAGCCCACACTATCCCGATACGCAGTATTTT
-,TRBJ2-1,few,TRBV6-6,CASSALAEQFF,TGTGCCAGCAGTGCACTAGCAGAGCAGTTCTTC
TRBD2,TRBJ2-7,many,TRBV29-1,CSVDGGADEQYF,TGCAGCGTCGACGGGGGGGCGGACGAGCAGTACTTC
TRBD2,TRBJ2-1,few,TRBV20-1,CSAPRTSGSSYNEQFF,TGCAGTGCTCCTAGGACTAGCGGGAGCTCCTACAATGAGCAGTTCTTC
-,TRBJ2-5,few,TRBV9,CASSVATGETQYF,TGTGCCAGCAGCGTAGCTACGGGGGAGACCCAGTACTTC
TRBD1,TRBJ2-7,few,TRBV20-1,CSASEGAGYEQYF,TGCAGTGCTAGTGAGGGGGCTGGGTACGAGCAGTACTTC
-,TRBJ2-1,-,TRBV7-2,CASSFGGRYNEQFF,TGTGCCAGCAGCTTTGGCGGGCGCTACAATGAGCAGTTCTTC
TRBD2,TRBJ2-5,few,TRBV29-1,CSVEASGSRETQYF,TGCAGCGTGGAAGCTAGCGGGAGTCGGGAGACCCAGTACTTC
-,TRBJ2-2,few,TRBV7-2,CASSSLETGELFF,TGTGCCAGCAGCTCACTTGAGACCGGGGAGCTGTTTTTT
TRBD2,TRBJ2-7,-,TRBV4-3,CASSQDLSSGNYEQYF,TGCGCCAGCAGCCAAGATCTGTCTAGCGGGAACTACGAGCAGTACTTC
-,TRBJ2-7,few,TRBV10-1,CASSESNARRWEQYF,TGCGCCAGCAGTGAGTCTAACGCGCGCCGGTGGGAGCAGTACTTC
-,TRBJ1-6,many,TRBV4-3,CASSVQTGRGSPLHF,TGCGCCAGCAGCGTCCAAACAGGGAGGGGTTCACCCCTCCACTTT
-,TRBJ2-7,few,TRBV20-1,CSARGLGGTYEQYF,TGCAGTGCTAGAGGCCTCGGAGGAACCTACGAGCAGTACTTC
-,TRBJ1-2,-,TRBV7-2,CASSPRGRGSIGGYTF,TGTGCCAGCAGCCCGCGGGGGAGGGGGTCAATAGGTGGCTACACCTTC
-,TRBJ1-2,few,TRBV10-3,CAISTPQGWANYGYTF,TGTGCCATCAGTACCCCACAGGGTTGGGCTAACTATGGCTACACCTTC
TRBD2,TRBJ2-1,-,TRBV19,CASSIREGQVYEQFF,TGTGCCAGTAGTATTAGGGAGGGCCAAGTCTATGAGCAGTTCTTC
-,TRBJ1-1,-,TRBV2,CASRSDWNTEAFF,TGTGCCAGCAGGTCCGACTGGAACACTGAAGCTTTCTTT
-,TRBJ2-5,-,TRBV7-2,CASSFSLQLQETQYF,TGTGCCAGCAGCTTCTCATTACAACTCCAAGAGACCCAGTACTTC
TRBD2,TRBJ2-2,-,TRBV10-3,CAISSWTSGRTNTGELFF,TGTGCCATCAGTTCTTGGACTAGCGGGAGGACGAACACCGGGGAGCTGTTTTTT
-,TRBJ1-2,few,TRBV4-3,CASSQDRGNYGYTF,TGCGCCAGCAGCCAAGACAGGGGTAACTATGGCTACACCTTC
-,TRBJ2-1,few,TRBV15,CATSRDLLGGSYNEQFF,TGTGCCACCAGCAGAGATCTGTTGGGTGGGTCCTACAATGAGCAGTTCTTC
-,TRBJ1-3,few,TRBV12-3/TRBV12-4,CASSPARTSGNTIYF,TGTGCCAGCAGTCCCGCCCGAACCTCTGGAAACACCATATATTTT
-,TRBJ2-2,many,TRBV7-2,CASSLGPTGELFF,TGTGCCAGCAGCTTAGGGCCCACCGGGGAGCTGTTTTTT
TRBD2,TRBJ2-1,few,TRBV4-1,CASSQLGLAGYNEQFF,TGCGCCAGCAGCCAACTCGGACTAGCGGGTTACAATGAGCAGTTCTTC
-,TRBJ2-3,many,TRBV29-1,CSVAPGDTQYF,TGCAGCGTAGCCCCGGGGGATACGCAGTATTTT
TRBD2,TRBJ2-1,-,TRBV5-1,CASSLTGTRGYDEQFF,TGCGCCAGCAGCTTAACCGGGACTAGAGGCTACGATGAGCAGTTCTTC
-,TRBJ1-4,few,TRBV12-3/TRBV12-4,CASSFLGSDKLFF,TGTGCCAGCAGTTTTTTAGGGTCGGACAAACTGTTTTTT
TRBD2,TRBJ2-1,few,TRBV12-3/TRBV12-4,CASRTPGLAGGNEQFF,TGTGCCAGCCGAACGCCGGGACTAGCGGGGGGCAATGAGCAGTTCTTC
TRBD2,TRBJ2-1,many,TRBV4-3,CASSQEAGVGVEQFF,TGCGCCAGCAGCCAAGAAGCGGGAGTGGGCGTTGAGCAGTTCTTC
-,TRBJ1-1,few,TRBV19,CASSIVRQAWNTEAFF,TGTGCCAGTAGTATAGTGAGACAGGCTTGGAACACTGAAGCTTTCTTT
-,TRBJ2-1,many,TRBV20-1,CSAPNLATAGERQFF,TGCAGTGCCCCTAATCTGGCGACCGCAGGAGAGAGGCAGTTCTTC